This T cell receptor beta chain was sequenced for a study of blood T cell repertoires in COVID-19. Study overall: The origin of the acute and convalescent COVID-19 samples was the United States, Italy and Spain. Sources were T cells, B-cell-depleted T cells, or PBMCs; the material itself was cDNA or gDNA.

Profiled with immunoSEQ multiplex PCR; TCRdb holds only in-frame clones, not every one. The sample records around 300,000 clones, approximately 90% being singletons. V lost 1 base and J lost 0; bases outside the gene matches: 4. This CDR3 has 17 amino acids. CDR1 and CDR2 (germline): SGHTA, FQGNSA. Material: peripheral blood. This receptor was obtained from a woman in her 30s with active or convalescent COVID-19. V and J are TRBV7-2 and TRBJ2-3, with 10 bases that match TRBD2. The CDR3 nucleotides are TGTGCCAGCAGCTTAGAAGCGGGGGGGTCGAGCACAGATACGCAGTATTTT. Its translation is CASSLEAGGSSTDTQYF.